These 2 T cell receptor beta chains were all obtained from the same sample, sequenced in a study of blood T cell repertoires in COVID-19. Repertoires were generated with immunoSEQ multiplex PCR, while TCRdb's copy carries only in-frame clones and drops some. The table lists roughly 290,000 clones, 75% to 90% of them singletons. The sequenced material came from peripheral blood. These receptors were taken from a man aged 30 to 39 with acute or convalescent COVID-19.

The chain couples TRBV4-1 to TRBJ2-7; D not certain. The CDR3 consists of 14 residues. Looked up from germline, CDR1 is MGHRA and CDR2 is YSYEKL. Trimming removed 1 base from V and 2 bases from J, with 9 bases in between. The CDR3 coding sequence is TGCGCCAGCAGCCAAGTAACAGCTGCCTACGAGCAGTACTTC. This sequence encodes CASSQVTAAYEQYF.

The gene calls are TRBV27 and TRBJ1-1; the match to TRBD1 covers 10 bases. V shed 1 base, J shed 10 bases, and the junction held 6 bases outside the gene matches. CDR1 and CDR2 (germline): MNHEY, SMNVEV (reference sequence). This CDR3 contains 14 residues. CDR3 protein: CASSLFGDRGPAFF. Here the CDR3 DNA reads TGTGCCAGCAGTTTATTTGGGGACAGGGGACCAGCTTTCTTT.